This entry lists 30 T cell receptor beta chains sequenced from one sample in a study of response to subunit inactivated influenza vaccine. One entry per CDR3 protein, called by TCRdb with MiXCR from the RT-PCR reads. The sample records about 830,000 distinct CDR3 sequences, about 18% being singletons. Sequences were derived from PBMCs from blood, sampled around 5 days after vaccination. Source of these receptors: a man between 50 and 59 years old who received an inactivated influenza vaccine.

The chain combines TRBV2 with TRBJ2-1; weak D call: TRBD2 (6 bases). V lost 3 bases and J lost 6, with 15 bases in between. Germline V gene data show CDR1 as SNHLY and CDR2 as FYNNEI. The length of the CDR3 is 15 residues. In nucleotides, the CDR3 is TGTGCCAGCAGTGAGGGACTCACAATTGGCAATGAGCAGTTCTTC. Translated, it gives CASSEGLTIGNEQFF.

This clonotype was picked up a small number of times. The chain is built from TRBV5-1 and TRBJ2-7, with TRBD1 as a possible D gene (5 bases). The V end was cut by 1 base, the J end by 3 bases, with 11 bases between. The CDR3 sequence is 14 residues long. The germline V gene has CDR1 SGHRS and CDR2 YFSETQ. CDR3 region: CASSLQGNLYEQYF. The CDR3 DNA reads TGCGCCAGCAGCTTGCAGGGCAACCTCTACGAGCAGTACTTC.

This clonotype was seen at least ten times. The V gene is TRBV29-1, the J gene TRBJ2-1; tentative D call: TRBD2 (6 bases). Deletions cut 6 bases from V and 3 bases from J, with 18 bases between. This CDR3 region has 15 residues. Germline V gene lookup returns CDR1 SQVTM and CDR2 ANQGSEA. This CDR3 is CSVVLTGTYYNEQFF. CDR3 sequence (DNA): TGCAGCGTGGTATTAACCGGGACTTACTACAATGAGCAGTTCTTC.

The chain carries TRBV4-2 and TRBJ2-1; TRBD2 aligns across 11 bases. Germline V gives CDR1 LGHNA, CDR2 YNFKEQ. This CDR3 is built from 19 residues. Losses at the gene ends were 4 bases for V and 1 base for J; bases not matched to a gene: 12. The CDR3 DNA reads TGTGCCAGCAGCCTCCTCCCCGGGGGACTAGCGGATTCCTACAATGAGCAGTTCTTC. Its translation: CASSLLPGGLADSYNEQFF.

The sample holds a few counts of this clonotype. CDR3 nucleotide sequence: TGTGCCACCCACGACGCTAAGCGGGTGCCCTACGAGCAGTACTTC. It codes for CATHDAKRVPYEQYF. The rearrangement links TRBV28 to TRBJ2-7; weak D call: TRBD2 (6 bases). The CDR3 is made up of 15 amino acids. Deletions cut 10 bases from V and 2 bases from J, with 21 bases between. CDR1 and CDR2 (germline): MDHEN, SYDVKM.

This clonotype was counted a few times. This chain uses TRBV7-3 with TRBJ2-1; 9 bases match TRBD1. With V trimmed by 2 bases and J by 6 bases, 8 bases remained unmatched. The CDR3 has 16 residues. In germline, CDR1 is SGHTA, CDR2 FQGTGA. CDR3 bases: TGTGCCAGCAGCTTAGCCCCGGGACAGGGCTCCAATGAGCAGTTCTTC. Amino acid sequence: CASSLAPGQGSNEQFF.

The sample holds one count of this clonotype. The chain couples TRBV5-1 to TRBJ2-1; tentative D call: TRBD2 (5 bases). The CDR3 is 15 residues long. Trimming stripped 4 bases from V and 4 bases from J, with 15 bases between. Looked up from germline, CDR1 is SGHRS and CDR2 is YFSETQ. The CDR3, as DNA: TGCGCCAGCAGCCGGACTCCCAATAGATACAATGAGCAGTTCTTC. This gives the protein CASSRTPNRYNEQFF.

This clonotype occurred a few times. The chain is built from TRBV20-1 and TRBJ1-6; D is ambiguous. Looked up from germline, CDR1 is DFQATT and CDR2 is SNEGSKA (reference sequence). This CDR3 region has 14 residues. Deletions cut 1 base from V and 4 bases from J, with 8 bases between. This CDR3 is CSARVPVYNSPLHF. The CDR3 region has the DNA TGCAGTGCTAGAGTACCGGTTTATAATTCACCCCTCCACTTT.

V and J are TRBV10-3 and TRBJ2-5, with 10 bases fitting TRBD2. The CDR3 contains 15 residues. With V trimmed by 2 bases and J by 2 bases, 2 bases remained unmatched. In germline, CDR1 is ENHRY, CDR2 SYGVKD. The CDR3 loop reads CAISEASGSQETQYF. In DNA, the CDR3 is TGTGCCATCAGTGAGGCTAGCGGGAGTCAAGAGACCCAGTACTTC.

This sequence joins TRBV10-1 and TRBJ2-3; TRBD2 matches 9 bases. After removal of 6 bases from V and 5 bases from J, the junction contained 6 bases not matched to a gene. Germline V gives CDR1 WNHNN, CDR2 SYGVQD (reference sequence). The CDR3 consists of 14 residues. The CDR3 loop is CASRAGGPQDTQYF. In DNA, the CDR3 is TGCGCCAGCAGGGCGGGGGGGCCTCAAGATACGCAGTATTTT.

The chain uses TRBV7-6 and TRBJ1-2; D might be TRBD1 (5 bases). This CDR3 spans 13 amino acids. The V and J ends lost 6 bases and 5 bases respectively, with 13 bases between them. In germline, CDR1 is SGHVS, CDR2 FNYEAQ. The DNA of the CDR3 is TGTGCCAGCAGTCCTGACAGTGGGTATGGCTACACCTTC. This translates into CASSPDSGYGYTF.

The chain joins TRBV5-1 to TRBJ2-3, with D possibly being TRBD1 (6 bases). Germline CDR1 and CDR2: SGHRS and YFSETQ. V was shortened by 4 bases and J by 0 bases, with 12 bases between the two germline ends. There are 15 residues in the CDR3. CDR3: CASSIRGFSTDTQYF. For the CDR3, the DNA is TGCGCCAGCAGCATTAGGGGGTTTAGCACAGATACGCAGTATTTT.

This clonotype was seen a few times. Here the CDR3 DNA reads TGCAGTGCTAGGGCTAGCGGGAGAGATGAGCAGTTCTTC. Amino acid sequence: CSARASGRDEQFF. The V call is TRBV20-1, the J call TRBJ2-1, with TRBD2 identical over 10 bases. The V gene end was trimmed by 3 bases and the J gene end by 8 bases; junction bases not matched to a gene: 4. This CDR3 is built from 13 residues. Looked up from germline, CDR1 is DFQATT and CDR2 is SNEGSKA (reference sequence).

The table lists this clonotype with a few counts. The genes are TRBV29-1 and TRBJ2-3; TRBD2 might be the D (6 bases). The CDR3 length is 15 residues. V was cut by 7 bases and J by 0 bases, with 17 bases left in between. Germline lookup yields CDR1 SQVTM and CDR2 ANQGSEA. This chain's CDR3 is CSAEGGSSSTDTQYF. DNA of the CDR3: TGCAGCGCGGAGGGAGGTTCCTCTAGCACAGATACGCAGTATTTT.

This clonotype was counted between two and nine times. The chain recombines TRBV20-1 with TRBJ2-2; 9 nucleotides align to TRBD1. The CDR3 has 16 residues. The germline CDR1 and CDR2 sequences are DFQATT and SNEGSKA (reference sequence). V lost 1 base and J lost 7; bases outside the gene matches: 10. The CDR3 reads CSARGPGQGYVGELFF. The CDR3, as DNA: TGCAGTGCTAGAGGCCCGGGACAGGGCTACGTCGGGGAGCTGTTTTTT.

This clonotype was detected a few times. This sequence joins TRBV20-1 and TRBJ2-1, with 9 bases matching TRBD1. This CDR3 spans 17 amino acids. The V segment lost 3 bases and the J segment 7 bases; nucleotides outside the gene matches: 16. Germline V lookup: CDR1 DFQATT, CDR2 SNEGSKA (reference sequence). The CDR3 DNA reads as TGCAGTGCTAGTTCCATCCCGGGGACAGGGACGGGGAATGAGCAGTTCTTC. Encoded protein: CSASSIPGTGTGNEQFF.

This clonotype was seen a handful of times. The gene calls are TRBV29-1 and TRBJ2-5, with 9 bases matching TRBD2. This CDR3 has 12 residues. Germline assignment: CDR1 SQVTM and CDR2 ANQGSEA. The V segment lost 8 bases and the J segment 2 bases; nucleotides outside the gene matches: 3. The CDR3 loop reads CSYLAGQETQYF. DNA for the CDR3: TGCAGCTATCTAGCGGGGCAAGAGACCCAGTACTTC.

The CDR3 is CASSLAVELSYNEQFF. CDR3 DNA: TGTGCCAGCAGCTTGGCGGTAGAACTTTCCTACAATGAGCAGTTCTTC. This chain connects TRBV5-5 to TRBJ2-1, with no clear D. CDR3 length: 16 residues. The germline V gene encodes CDR1 SGHKS and CDR2 YYEKEE (reference sequence). V was trimmed by 0 bases and J by 1 base, leaving 11 bases between them. Based on the CDR3 plus reference TRBV5-5 and TRBJ2-1, the full variable domain is DAGVTQSPTHLIKTRGQQVTLRCSPISGHKSVSWYQQVLGQGPQFIFQYYEKEERGRGNFPDRFSARQFPNYSSELNVNALLLGDSALYLCASSLAVELSYNEQFFGPGTRLTVL.

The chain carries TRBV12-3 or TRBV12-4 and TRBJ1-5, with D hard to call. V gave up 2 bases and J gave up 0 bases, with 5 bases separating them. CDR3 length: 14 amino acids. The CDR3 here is CASSLSYSNQPQHF. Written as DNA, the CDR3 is TGTGCCAGCAGTTTATCCTATAGCAATCAGCCCCAGCATTTT.

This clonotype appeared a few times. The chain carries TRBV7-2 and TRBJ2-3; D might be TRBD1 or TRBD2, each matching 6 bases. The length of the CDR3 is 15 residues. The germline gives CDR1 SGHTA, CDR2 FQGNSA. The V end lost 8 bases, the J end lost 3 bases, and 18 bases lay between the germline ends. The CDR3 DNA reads TGTGCCAGCGTTTTTTTCGGGGGCCTGACAGATACGCAGTATTTT. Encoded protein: CASVFFGGLTDTQYF.

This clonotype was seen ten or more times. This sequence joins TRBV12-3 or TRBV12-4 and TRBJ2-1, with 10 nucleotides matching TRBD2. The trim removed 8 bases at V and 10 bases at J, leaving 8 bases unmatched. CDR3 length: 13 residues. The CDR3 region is CASYLAGGLEQFF. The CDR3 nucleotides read TGTGCCAGCTACTTAGCGGGGGGACTCGAGCAGTTCTTC.

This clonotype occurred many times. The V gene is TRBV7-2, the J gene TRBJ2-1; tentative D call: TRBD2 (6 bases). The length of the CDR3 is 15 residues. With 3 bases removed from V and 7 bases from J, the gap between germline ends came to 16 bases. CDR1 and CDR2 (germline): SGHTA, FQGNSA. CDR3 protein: CASSLATGVKNEQFF. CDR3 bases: TGTGCCAGCAGCTTGGCGACGGGAGTGAAAAATGAGCAGTTCTTC.

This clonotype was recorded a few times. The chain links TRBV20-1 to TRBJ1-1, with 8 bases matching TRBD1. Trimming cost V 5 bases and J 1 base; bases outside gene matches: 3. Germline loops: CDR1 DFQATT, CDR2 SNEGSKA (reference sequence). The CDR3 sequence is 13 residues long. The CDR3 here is CSAYRGANTEAFF. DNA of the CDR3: TGCAGTGCTTACAGGGGGGCGAACACTGAAGCTTTCTTT.

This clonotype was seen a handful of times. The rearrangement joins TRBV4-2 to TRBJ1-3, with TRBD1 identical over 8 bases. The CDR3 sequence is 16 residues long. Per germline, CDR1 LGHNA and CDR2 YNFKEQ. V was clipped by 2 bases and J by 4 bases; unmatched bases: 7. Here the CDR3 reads CASSQNPQGGGNTIYF. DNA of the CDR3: TGTGCCAGCAGCCAAAATCCACAGGGGGGCGGAAACACCATATATTTT.

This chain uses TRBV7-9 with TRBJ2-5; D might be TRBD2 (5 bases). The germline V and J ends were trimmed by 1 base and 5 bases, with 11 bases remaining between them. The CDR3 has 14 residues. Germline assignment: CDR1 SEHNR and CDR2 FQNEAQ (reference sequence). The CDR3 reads CASSLVGNSETQYF. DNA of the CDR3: TGTGCCAGCAGCTTAGTCGGGAATTCGGAGACCCAGTACTTC.

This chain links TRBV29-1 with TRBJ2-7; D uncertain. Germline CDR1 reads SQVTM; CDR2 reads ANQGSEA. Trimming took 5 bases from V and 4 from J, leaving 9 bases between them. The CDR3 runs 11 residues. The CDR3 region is CSVRVAYEQYF. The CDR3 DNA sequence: TGCAGCGTTCGCGTTGCTTACGAGCAGTACTTC.

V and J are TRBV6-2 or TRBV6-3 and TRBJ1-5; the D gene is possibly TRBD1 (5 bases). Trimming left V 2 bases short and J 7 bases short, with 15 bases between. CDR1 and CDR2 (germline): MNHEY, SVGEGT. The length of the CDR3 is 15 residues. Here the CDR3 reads CASSYGSGIGQPQHF. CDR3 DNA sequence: TGTGCCAGCAGTTACGGTTCAGGGATCGGACAGCCCCAGCATTTT.

CDR3 sequence: CASSLSTSASSYEQYF. CDR3 nucleotide sequence: TGTGCCAGCAGCCTCAGTACTAGCGCCAGCTCCTACGAGCAGTACTTC. The genes are TRBV6-1 and TRBJ2-7; 7 bases align to TRBD2. Germline values: CDR1 MNHNS, CDR2 SASEGT. V trimming: 6 bases; J trimming: 0 bases; junction bases outside the gene matches: 11. This CDR3 comprises 16 residues.

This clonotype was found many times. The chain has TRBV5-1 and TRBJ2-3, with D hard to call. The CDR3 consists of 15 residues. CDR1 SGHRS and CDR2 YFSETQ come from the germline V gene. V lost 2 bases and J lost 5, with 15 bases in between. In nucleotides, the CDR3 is TGCGCCAGCAGCTTAGCTTTCCCATCGGGAGATACGCAGTATTTT. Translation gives CASSLAFPSGDTQYF.

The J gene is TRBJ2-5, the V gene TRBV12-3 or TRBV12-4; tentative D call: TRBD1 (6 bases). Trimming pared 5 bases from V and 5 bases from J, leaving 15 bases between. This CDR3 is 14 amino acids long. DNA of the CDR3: TGTGCCAGCAGTGCCGGGACAACGGGGGAGACCCAGTACTTC. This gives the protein CASSAGTTGETQYF.